This is a list of T cell receptor beta chains from one sample in a study of T cell responses to AZD1222 COVID-19 vaccine. The data were produced by immunoSEQ multiplex PCR, yet TCRdb's version contains in-frame clones alone and is incomplete. The sample has about 110,000 clones; about 85% are singletons. Material: peripheral blood, obtained 28 days after the second AZD1222 dose. These receptors originate from an adult who received the AZD1222 COVID-19 vaccine. CDR3s include the opening cysteine and the closing phenylalanine or tryptophan. The D gene is left open where the match is weak. Rows give clone size only sometimes, using once, few, many, or a class for an expanded clone.

size	V	J	D	CDR3	DNA
few	TRBV7-3	TRBJ2-1	NA	CASSLRDGPYNEQFF	TGTGCCAGCAGCTTAAGAGACGGCCCTTACAATGAGCAGTTCTTC
NA	TRBV25-1	TRBJ1-4	TRBD1	CASSDFADRGANEKLFF	TGTGCCAGCAGTGATTTCGCCGACAGGGGTGCGAATGAAAAACTGTTTTTT
NA	TRBV27	TRBJ2-3	NA	CASSPQTSVSDTQYF	TGTGCCAGCAGTCCACAGACTAGTGTTTCAGATACGCAGTATTTT
NA	TRBV19	TRBJ1-3	TRBD1	CASSMRGQANSGNTIYF	TGTGCCAGTAGTATGAGGGGACAGGCGAACTCTGGAAACACCATATATTTT
NA	TRBV9	TRBJ2-1	NA	CASSPRDADNEQFF	TGTGCCAGCAGCCCTCGGGACGCCGACAATGAGCAGTTCTTC
NA	TRBV9	TRBJ2-1	TRBD2	CASSAPTSGRRAYNEQFF	TGTGCCAGCAGCGCGCCGACTAGCGGGAGGAGGGCCTACAATGAGCAGTTCTTC
few	TRBV4-2	TRBJ1-1	NA	CASSQDRGRGNTEAFF	TGTGCCAGCAGCCAAGATCGGGGGAGAGGTAACACTGAAGCTTTCTTT
NA	TRBV5-5	TRBJ2-3	NA	CASNLPGTPNTDTQYF	TGTGCCAGCAACTTGCCAGGGACACCTAACACAGATACGCAGTATTTT
NA	TRBV10-1	TRBJ2-7	TRBD2	CASSEGLAQSAEQYF	TGCGCCAGCAGTGAGGGACTAGCCCAATCCGCCGAGCAGTACTTC
NA	TRBV10-3	TRBJ2-2	NA	CAISESRPTGELFF	TGTGCCATCAGTGAGTCTCGGCCCACCGGGGAGCTGTTTTTT
few	TRBV7-7	TRBJ2-1	NA	CASSLGRVGNEQFF	TGTGCTAGCAGCTTAGGCAGGGTTGGGAATGAGCAGTTCTTC
NA	TRBV7-3	TRBJ2-3	TRBD1	CASSPLQGGTDTQYF	TGTGCCAGCAGCCCATTACAGGGGGGTACAGATACGCAGTATTTT
NA	TRBV20-1	TRBJ1-4	NA	CSAADEKLFF	TGCAGTGCTGCCGATGAAAAACTGTTTTTT
NA	TRBV7-2	TRBJ2-2	NA	CASSLRRVDTGELFF	TGTGCCAGCAGCTTACGCCGAGTCGACACCGGGGAGCTGTTTTTT
NA	TRBV19	TRBJ1-5	TRBD1	CASSMDRDQPQHF	TGTGCCAGTAGTATGGACAGGGATCAGCCCCAGCATTTT
NA	TRBV30	TRBJ1-5	TRBD1	CAWSPQDRGSNQPQHF	TGTGCCTGGAGTCCCCAAGACAGGGGAAGCAATCAGCCCCAGCATTTT
NA	TRBV7-2	TRBJ2-7	NA	CASSLAIAIRVVEQYF	TGTGCCAGCAGCTTAGCTATTGCGATTAGGGTCGTGGAGCAGTACTTC
NA	TRBV27	TRBJ1-2	TRBD1	CASSQQGAGGYTF	TGTGCCAGCAGTCAACAGGGGGCGGGTGGCTACACCTTC
NA	TRBV19	TRBJ1-1	NA	CASSIGLRQEWNTEAFF	TGTGCCAGTAGTATCGGATTAAGACAGGAATGGAACACTGAAGCTTTCTTT
NA	TRBV9	TRBJ2-7	NA	CASSVVSTGEQYF	TGTGCCAGCAGCGTAGTTAGCACGGGAGAGCAGTACTTC
NA	TRBV28	TRBJ1-5	NA	CATIPTESYSNQPQHF	TGTGCCACCATACCGACAGAAAGTTATAGCAATCAGCCCCAGCATTTT
NA	TRBV10-3	TRBJ1-1	NA	CAISDLGDTEAFF	TGTGCCATCAGTGACCTAGGGGATACTGAAGCTTTCTTT
NA	TRBV5-1	TRBJ2-1	TRBD2	CASSLARRLAGVSPGNEQFF	TGCGCCAGCAGCTTGGCCCGGCGGCTAGCGGGAGTAAGTCCGGGGAATGAGCAGTTCTTC
NA	TRBV5-1	TRBJ2-7	NA	CASSLGDRYREQYF	TGCGCCAGCAGCTTGGGGGACCGCTACCGCGAGCAGTACTTC
NA	TRBV2	TRBJ1-2	TRBD1	CASSEGGRGRSYTF	TGTGCCAGCAGTGAAGGAGGAAGGGGGCGAAGCTACACCTTC
NA	TRBV13	TRBJ2-3	NA	CASSLGHDFTDTQYF	TGTGCCAGCAGCTTAGGTCACGATTTCACAGATACGCAGTATTTT
NA	TRBV29-1	TRBJ1-1	NA	CSVGVRTLMNTEAFF	TGCAGCGTTGGGGTTCGGACCCTCATGAACACTGAAGCTTTCTTT
NA	TRBV3-1/TRBV3-2	TRBJ1-6	TRBD1	CASSSGTENSPLHF	TGTGCCAGCAGCTCCGGGACAGAGAATTCACCCCTCCACTTT
NA	TRBV6-1	TRBJ1-5	NA	CASSETGSQPQHF	TGTGCCAGCAGTGAGACAGGAAGTCAGCCCCAGCATTTT
NA	TRBV7-9	TRBJ2-3	TRBD2	CASTILAGESDTQYF	TGTGCCAGCACCATACTAGCGGGAGAATCAGATACGCAGTATTTT
NA	TRBV5-6	TRBJ2-1	NA	CASSLLLATRNEQFF	TGTGCCAGCAGCTTGTTGTTAGCGACAAGGAATGAGCAGTTCTTC
NA	TRBV27	TRBJ2-2	TRBD2	CASSSGLTGELFF	TGTGCCAGCAGTTCGGGACTAACCGGGGAGCTGTTTTTT
NA	TRBV3-1/TRBV3-2	TRBJ1-6	NA	CASSRGAGHNSPLHF	TGTGCCAGCAGCCGGGGGGCGGGCCATAATTCACCCCTCCACTTT
NA	TRBV5-8	TRBJ2-7	TRBD2	CASRTLTSGRVHEQYF	TGTGCCAGCAGGACTCTAACTAGCGGGAGAGTCCACGAGCAGTACTTC
NA	TRBV19	TRBJ1-1	TRBD1	CASSDLGQGLTEAFF	TGTGCCAGTAGCGACTTGGGACAGGGGTTGACTGAAGCTTTCTTT
NA	TRBV2	TRBJ2-2	NA	CASDTQGLNTGELFF	TGTGCCAGCGATACGCAGGGGTTAAACACCGGGGAGCTGTTTTTT
NA	TRBV7-2	TRBJ2-1	NA	CASSLSGGVFNEQFF	TGTGCCAGCAGCTTAAGTGGGGGCGTCTTTAATGAGCAGTTCTTC